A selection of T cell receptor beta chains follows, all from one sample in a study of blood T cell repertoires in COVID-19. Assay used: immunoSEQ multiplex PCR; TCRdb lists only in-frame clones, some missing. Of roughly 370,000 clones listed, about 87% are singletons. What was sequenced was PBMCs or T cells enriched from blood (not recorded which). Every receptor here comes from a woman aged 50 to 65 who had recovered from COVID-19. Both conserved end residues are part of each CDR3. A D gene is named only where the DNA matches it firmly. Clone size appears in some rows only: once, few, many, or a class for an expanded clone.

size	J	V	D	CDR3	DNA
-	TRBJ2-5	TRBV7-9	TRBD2	CASSKGLAGETQYF	TGTGCCAGCAGCAAGGGACTAGCGGGAGAGACCCAGTACTTC
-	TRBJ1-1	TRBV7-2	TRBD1	CASSSNRGGTEAFF	TGTGCCAGCAGCTCAAACAGGGGAGGCACTGAAGCTTTCTTT
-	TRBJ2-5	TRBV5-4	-	CASSLSLPLNGETQYF	TGTGCCAGCAGCTTGTCCCTCCCCCTTAACGGGGAGACCCAGTACTTC
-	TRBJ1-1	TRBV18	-	CASSPRGVNTEAFF	TGTGCCAGCTCACCCCGAGGAGTGAACACTGAAGCTTTCTTT
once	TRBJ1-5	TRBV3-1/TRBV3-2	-	CASSKQGWQPQHF	TGTGCCAGCAGTAAACAGGGTTGGCAGCCCCAGCATTTT
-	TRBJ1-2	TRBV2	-	CASRDGGVAHYGYTF	TGTGCCAGCAGAGACGGGGGGGTTGCTCACTATGGCTACACCTTC
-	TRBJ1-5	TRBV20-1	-	CSARDNQPQHF	TGCAGTGCCCGGGACAATCAGCCCCAGCATTTT
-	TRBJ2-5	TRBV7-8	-	CASSRGGGGAAETQYF	TGTGCCAGCAGCCGAGGTGGAGGGGGGGCCGCGGAGACCCAGTACTTC
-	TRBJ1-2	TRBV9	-	CASRDPLGGESRFGYTF	TGTGCCAGCAGGGATCCCCTCGGGGGAGAATCTAGGTTTGGCTACACCTTC
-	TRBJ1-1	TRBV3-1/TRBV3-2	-	CASSQVRGRKSMNTEAFF	TGTGCCAGCAGCCAAGTTCGGGGGAGGAAGAGCATGAACACTGAAGCTTTCTTT
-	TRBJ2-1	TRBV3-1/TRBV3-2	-	CASSQAVLTERLYNEQFF	TGTGCCAGCAGCCAAGCGGTTCTCACGGAGCGACTTTACAATGAGCAGTTCTTC
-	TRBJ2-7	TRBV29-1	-	CSVGDNSYEQYF	TGCAGCGTGGGAGACAACTCCTACGAGCAGTACTTC
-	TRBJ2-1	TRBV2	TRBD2	CASSQSGGANEQFF	TGTGCCAGCAGTCAGAGCGGGGGGGCCAATGAGCAGTTCTTC
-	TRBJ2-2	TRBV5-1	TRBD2	CASRLRDSGVTGELFF	TGCGCCAGCCGACTTCGGGATAGCGGGGTGACCGGGGAGCTGTTTTTT
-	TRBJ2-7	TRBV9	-	CASSVGPGFSYEQYF	TGTGCCAGCAGCGTAGGCCCGGGGTTCTCCTACGAGCAGTACTTC
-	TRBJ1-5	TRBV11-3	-	CASSSRLQGNQPQHF	TGTGCCAGCAGCTCTCGGTTGCAGGGCAATCAGCCCCAGCATTTT
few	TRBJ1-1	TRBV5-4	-	CASSLEGDGEAFF	TGTGCCAGCAGCTTGGAGGGAGACGGTGAAGCTTTCTTT
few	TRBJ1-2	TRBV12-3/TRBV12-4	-	CASSFITNYGYTF	TGTGCCAGCAGTTTTATTACTAACTATGGCTACACCTTC
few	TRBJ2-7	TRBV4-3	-	CASSRGPAEGGYEQYF	TGCGCCAGCAGCCGAGGACCAGCGGAGGGAGGTTACGAGCAGTACTTC
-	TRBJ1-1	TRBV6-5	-	CASHPSSTYAGAFF	TGTGCCAGCCATCCTTCGTCTACCTATGCCGGAGCTTTCTTT
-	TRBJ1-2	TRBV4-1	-	CASSQGDIRGNYGYTF	TGCGCCAGCAGCCAAGGAGACATCAGGGGCAACTATGGCTACACCTTC
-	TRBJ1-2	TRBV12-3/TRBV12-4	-	CASSLAGLGSTF	TGTGCCAGCAGTTTAGCGGGACTCGGTAGCACCTTC
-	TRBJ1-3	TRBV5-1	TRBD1	CASSSGTGIYTIYF	TGCGCCAGCAGCTCCGGGACAGGGATTTACACCATATATTTT
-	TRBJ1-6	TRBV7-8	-	CASSLLYREQGSSYNSPLHF	TGTGCCAGCAGCTTACTGTACAGGGAGCAAGGAAGCTCCTATAATTCACCCCTCCACTTT
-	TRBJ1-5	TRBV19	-	CASSPTPGFNQPQHF	TGTGCCAGTAGTCCGACGCCAGGTTTCAATCAGCCCCAGCATTTT
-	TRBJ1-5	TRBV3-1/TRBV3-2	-	CASSQSFEGPQHF	TGTGCCAGCAGCCAGAGCTTTGAGGGGCCCCAGCATTTT
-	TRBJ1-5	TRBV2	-	CASSPISSNQPQHF	TGTGCCAGCAGTCCCATTAGCAGCAATCAGCCCCAGCATTTT
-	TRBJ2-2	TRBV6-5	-	CASSFQANTGELFF	TGTGCCAGCAGTTTTCAGGCGAACACCGGGGAGCTGTTTTTT
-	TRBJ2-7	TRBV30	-	CAWNRITYEQYF	TGTGCCTGGAACAGAATAACCTACGAGCAGTACTTC
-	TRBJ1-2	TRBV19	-	CASTPGSYGYTF	TGTGCCAGTACCCCGGGGAGCTATGGCTACACCTTC
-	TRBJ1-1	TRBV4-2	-	CASSQDPAGYEAFF	TGTGCCAGCAGCCAAGATCCTGCAGGGTATGAAGCTTTCTTT
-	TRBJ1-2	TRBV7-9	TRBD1	CASSFIRTGEGYTF	TGTGCCAGCAGCTTCATAAGGACAGGGGAAGGCTACACCTTC
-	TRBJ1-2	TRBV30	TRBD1	CAWRPDRGPYYGYTF	TGTGCCTGGAGGCCGGACAGGGGGCCCTACTATGGCTACACCTTC
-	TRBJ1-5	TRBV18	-	CASSPTAASHQPQHF	TGTGCCAGCTCGCCCACCGCGGCGTCTCATCAGCCCCAGCATTTT
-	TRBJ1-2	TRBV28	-	CASSLFRYGYTF	TGTGCCAGCAGTTTATTTCGCTATGGCTACACCTTC
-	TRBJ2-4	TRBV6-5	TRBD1	CASSYAPTGTVQYF	TGTGCCAGCAGTTACGCCCCAACCGGGACAGTTCAGTACTTC
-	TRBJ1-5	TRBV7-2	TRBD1	CASRGQGEQPQHF	TGTGCCAGCAGAGGACAGGGCGAACAGCCCCAGCATTTT
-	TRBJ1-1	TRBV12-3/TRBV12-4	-	CASSLISSTEAFF	TGTGCCAGCAGTTTAATCTCGAGCACTGAAGCTTTCTTT
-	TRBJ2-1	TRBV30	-	CACVNSYNEQFF	TGTGCCTGCGTAAACTCCTACAATGAGCAGTTCTTC
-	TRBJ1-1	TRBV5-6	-	CASSLPPSEAFF	TGTGCCAGCAGCTTGCCCCCGTCTGAAGCTTTCTTT
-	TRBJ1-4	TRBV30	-	CAWSPRQAQGEKLFF	TGTGCCTGGAGCCCCCGGCAGGCTCAGGGTGAAAAACTGTTTTTT
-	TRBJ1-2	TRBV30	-	CAWSRRLLNYGYTF	TGTGCCTGGAGTCGCAGGCTCCTTAACTATGGCTACACCTTC
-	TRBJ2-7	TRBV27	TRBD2	CASSRLAGEYEQYF	TGTGCCAGCAGCAGACTAGCGGGGGAGTACGAGCAGTACTTC
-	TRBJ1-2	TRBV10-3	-	CAISEGRYTF	TGTGCCATCAGTGAGGGGCGCTACACCTTC
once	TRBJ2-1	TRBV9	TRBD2	CASSVAHLTSGGNEQFF	TGTGCCAGCAGCGTAGCTCATCTCACTAGCGGGGGTAATGAGCAGTTCTTC
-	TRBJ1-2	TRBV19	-	CARDQRVNYGYTF	TGTGCCAGGGATCAACGGGTCAACTATGGCTACACCTTC
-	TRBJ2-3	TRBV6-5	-	CASTADWDTQYF	TGTGCCAGCACCGCGGACTGGGATACGCAGTATTTT
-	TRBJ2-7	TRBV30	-	CAWRSLDSSSEQYF	TGTGCCTGGAGAAGCCTGGACAGTTCGAGCGAGCAGTACTTC
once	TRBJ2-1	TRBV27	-	CASSRTSYRASSYNEQFF	TGTGCCAGCAGTCGGACCAGTTACAGGGCGTCATCCTACAATGAGCAGTTCTTC
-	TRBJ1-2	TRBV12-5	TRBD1	CASGPWEGDSYGYTF	TGTGCTAGTGGTCCCTGGGAAGGGGACAGCTATGGCTACACCTTC
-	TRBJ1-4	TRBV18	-	CASSPTGTENEKLFF	TGTGCCAGCTCACCAACCGGGACTGAAAATGAAAAACTGTTTTTT
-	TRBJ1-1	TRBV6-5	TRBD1	CASRDRPNTEAFF	TGTGCCAGCAGGGACAGGCCGAACACTGAAGCTTTCTTT
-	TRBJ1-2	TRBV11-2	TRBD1	CASSPGQQNYGYTF	TGTGCCAGCAGCCCGGGACAGCAGAACTATGGCTACACCTTC
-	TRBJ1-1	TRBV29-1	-	CSVGRGMNTEAFF	TGCAGCGTTGGACGGGGAATGAACACTGAAGCTTTCTTT
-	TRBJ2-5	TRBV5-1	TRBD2	CASSPGLAGAQETQYF	TGCGCCAGCAGCCCAGGACTAGCGGGGGCCCAAGAGACCCAGTACTTC
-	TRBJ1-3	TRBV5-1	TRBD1	CASQQGADGNTIYF	TGCGCCAGTCAACAGGGGGCGGATGGAAACACCATATATTTT
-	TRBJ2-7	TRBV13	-	CASSSRVDEQYF	TGTGCCAGCAGCTCCCGGGTGGACGAGCAGTACTTC
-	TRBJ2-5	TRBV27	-	CASSSQWQETQYF	TGTGCCAGCAGTTCCCAGTGGCAAGAGACCCAGTACTTC